Reported below is one T cell receptor (beta chain). The CDR3 is 14 residues long. Germline CDR1 and CDR2: LGHNA and YSLEER. Trimming took off 4 bases at V and 2 bases at J, with 12 bases between the two ends. Using unique molecular identifiers, the investigators prepared the TCRbeta library. TCRdb passed the PCR reads through MiXCR, listing each CDR3 protein once. The sample includes about 500,000 distinct CDR3 sequences, about 30% of them seen just once. The data belong to a study of T-cell reconstitution after alpha-beta-depleted transplantation in children. The sample here was PBMCs from the stem cell graft donor, taken from the stem cell graft. The V and J genes are TRBV4-3 and TRBJ2-7, with D maybe TRBD1 (5 bases). This TCR derives from a human donor who donated a stem cell graft to a child with aplastic anemia. DNA of the CDR3: TGCGCCAGCAGCCCGGAGCAGGGAACCTACGAGCAGTACTTC. It is translated as CASSPEQGTYEQYF.